This T cell receptor beta chain was recovered during a study of T cell repertoires in cytomegalovirus infection. Whole-study context: CMV infection and matching HLA type were both indicated by public TCR beta signatures. Study observations and caveats: Across the ex vivo response, the dominant clonotypes were HLA-C-restricted CMV-specific TCR beta clonotypes.

This clonotype was picked up a small number of times. Its specificity is unknown. V dropped 7 bases and J dropped 5 bases, with 14 bases sitting between them. This CDR3 has 13 residues. Germline V gene lookup returns CDR1 MNHNY and CDR2 SVGAGI (reference sequence). From the reads, TCRdb called clonotypes with MiXCR, one entry per CDR3 protein. The sample carries roughly 600,000 distinct CDR3 sequences, 20% to 25% recorded once. What was sequenced was CD8+ T cells from PBMCs. This clonotype originated in a human donor in good health (CMV status not recorded). Some clones in this sample may be carry-over from other donors' samples. This chain joins TRBV6-6 and TRBJ2-5; D perhaps matches TRBD1 (6 bases). CDR3: CASTNRVWETQYF. The CDR3 region has the DNA TGTGCCAGCACCAACAGGGTTTGGGAGACCCAGTACTTC.